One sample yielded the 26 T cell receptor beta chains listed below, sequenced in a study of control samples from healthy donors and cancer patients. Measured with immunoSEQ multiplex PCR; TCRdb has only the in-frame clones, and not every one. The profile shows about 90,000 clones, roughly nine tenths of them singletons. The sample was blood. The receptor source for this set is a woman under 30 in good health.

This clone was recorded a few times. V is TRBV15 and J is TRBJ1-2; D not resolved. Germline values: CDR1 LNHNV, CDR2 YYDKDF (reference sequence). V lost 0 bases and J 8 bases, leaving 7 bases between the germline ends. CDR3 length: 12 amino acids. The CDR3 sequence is CATSRETSGYTF. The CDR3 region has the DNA TGTGCCACCAGCAGAGAGACGTCAGGCTACACCTTC.

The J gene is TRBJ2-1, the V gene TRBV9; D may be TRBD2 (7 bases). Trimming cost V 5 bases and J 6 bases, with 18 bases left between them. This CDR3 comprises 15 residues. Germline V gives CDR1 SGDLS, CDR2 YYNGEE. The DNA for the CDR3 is TGTGCCAGCAGTGCTTTTCGGGGGGCGGTCAATGAGCAGTTCTTC. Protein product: CASSAFRGAVNEQFF.

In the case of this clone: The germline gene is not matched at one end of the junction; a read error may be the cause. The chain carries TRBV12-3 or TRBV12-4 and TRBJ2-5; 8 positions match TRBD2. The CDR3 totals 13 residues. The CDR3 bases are TGTGCCAGCAGTGTAGCGGGGTCCGGGACCCAGTACTTC. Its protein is CASSVAGSGTQYF.

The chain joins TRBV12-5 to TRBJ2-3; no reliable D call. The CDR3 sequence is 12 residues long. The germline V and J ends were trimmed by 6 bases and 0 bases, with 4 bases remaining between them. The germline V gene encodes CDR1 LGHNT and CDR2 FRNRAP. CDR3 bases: TGTGCTAGTGGCGTCAGCACAGATACGCAGTATTTT. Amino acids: CASGVSTDTQYF.

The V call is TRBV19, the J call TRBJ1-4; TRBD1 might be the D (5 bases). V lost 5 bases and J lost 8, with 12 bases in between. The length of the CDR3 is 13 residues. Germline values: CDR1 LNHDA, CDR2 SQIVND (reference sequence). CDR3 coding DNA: TGTGCCAGTAGTTGGGGCAATGGAGAAAAACTGTTTTTT. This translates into CASSWGNGEKLFF.

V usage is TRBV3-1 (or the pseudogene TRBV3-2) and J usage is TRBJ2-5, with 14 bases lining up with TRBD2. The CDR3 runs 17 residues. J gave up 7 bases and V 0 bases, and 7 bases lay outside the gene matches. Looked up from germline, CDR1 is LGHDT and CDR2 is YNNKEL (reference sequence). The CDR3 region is CASSQDLGTSGGLTQYF. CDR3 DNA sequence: TGTGCCAGCAGCCAAGATCTGGGGACTAGCGGGGGCCTGACCCAGTACTTC.

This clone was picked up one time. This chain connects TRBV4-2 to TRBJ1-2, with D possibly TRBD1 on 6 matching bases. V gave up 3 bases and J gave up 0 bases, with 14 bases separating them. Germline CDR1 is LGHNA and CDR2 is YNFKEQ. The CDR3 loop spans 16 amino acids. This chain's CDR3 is CASSQGAGVPNYGYTF. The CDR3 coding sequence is TGTGCCAGCAGCCAGGGGGCAGGTGTTCCTAACTATGGCTACACCTTC.

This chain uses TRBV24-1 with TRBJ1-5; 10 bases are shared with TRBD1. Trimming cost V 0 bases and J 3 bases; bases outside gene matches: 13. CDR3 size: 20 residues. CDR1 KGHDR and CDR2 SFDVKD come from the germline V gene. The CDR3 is CATSDLPETGGLMNNQPQHF. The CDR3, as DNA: TGTGCCACCAGTGATTTGCCGGAGACAGGGGGCCTTATGAACAATCAGCCCCAGCATTTT.

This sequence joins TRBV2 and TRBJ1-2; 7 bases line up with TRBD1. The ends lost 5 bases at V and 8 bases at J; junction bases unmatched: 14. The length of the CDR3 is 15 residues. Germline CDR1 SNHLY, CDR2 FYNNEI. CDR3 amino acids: CASSTFSQGVGGYTF. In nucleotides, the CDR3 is TGTGCCAGCAGTACATTTTCGCAGGGGGTAGGAGGCTACACCTTC.

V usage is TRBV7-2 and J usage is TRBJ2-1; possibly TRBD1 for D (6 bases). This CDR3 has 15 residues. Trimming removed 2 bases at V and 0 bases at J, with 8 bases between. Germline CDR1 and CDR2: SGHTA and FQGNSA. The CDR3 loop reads CASSLRGNSYNEQFF. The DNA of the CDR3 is TGTGCCAGCAGCTTAAGGGGGAACTCCTACAATGAGCAGTTCTTC.

CDR3 DNA sequence: TGTGCCAGCAGCTTATTGCGCGGGGGGGCGGATGAGCAGTTCTTC. Its protein is CASSLLRGGADEQFF. The chain joins TRBV7-2 to TRBJ2-1; the match to TRBD2 covers 9 bases. This CDR3 is 15 amino acids long. Trimming cost V 2 bases and J 8 bases; bases outside gene matches: 7. Germline V gene data show CDR1 as SGHTA and CDR2 as FQGNSA.

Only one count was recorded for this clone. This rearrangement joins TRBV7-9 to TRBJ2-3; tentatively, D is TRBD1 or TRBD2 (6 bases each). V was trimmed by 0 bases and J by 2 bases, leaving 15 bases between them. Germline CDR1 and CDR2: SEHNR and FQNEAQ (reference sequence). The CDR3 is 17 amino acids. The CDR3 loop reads CASSLAGGTAPTDTQYF. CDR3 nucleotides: TGTGCCAGCAGCTTAGCGGGGGGCACCGCGCCCACAGATACGCAGTATTTT. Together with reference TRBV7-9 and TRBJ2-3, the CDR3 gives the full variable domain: DTGVSQNPRHKITKRGQNVTFRCDPISEHNRLYWYRQTLGQGPEFLTYFQNEAQLEKSRLLSDRFSAERPKGSFSTLEIQRTEQGDSAMYLCASSLAGGTAPTDTQYFGPGTRLTVL.

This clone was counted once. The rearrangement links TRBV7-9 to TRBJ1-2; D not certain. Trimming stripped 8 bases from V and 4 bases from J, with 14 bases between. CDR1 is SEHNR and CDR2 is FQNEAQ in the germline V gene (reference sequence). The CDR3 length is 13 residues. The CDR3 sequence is CASDQRVGYGYTF. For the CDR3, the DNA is TGTGCCAGCGATCAGAGGGTGGGCTATGGCTACACCTTC.

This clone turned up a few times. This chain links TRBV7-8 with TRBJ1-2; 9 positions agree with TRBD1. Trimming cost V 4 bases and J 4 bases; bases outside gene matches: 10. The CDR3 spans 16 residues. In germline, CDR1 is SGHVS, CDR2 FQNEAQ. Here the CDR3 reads CASSSKSGTGSYGYTF. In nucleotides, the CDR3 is TGTGCCAGCAGCTCAAAAAGCGGGACAGGGTCCTATGGCTACACCTTC.

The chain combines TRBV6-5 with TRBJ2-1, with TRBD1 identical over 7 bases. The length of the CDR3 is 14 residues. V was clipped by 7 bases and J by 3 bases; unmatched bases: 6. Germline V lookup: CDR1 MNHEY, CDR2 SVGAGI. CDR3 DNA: TGTGCCAGCACCGCCGGGACAGACTACAATGAGCAGTTCTTC. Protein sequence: CASTAGTDYNEQFF.

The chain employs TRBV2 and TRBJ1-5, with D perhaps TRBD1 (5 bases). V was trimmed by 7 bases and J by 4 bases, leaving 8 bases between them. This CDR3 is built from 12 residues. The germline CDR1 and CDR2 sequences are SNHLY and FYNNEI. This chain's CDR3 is CASTTANQPQHF. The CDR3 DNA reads TGTGCCAGCACGACAGCTAATCAGCCCCAGCATTTT.

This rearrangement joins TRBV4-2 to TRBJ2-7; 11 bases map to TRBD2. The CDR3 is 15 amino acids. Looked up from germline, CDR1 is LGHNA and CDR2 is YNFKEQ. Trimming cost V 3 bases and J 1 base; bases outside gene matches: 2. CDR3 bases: TGTGCCAGCAGCCATCCTAGCGGGGGGTCCTACGAGCAGTACTTC. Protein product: CASSHPSGGSYEQYF.

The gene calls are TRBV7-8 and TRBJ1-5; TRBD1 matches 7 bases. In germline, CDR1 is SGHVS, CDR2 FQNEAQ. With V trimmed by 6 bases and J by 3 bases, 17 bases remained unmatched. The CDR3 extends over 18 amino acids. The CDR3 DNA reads TGTGCCAGCAGAAAAGGACAGGCCGGATTTCCTAACAATCAGCCCCAGCATTTT. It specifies CASRKGQAGFPNNQPQHF. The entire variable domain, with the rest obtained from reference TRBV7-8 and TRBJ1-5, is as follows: GAGVSQSPRYKVAKRGQDVALRCDPISGHVSLFWYQQALGQGPEFLTYFQNEAQLDKSGLPSDRFFAERPEGSVSTLKIQRTQQEDSAVYLCASRKGQAGFPNNQPQHFGDGTRLSIL.

CDR3 sequence (DNA): TGCGCCAGCAGCTTCCTGACGCTGATCTACGAGCAGTACTTC. Amino acids: CASSFLTLIYEQYF. This chain connects TRBV5-1 to TRBJ2-7, with unresolved D. Germline assignment: CDR1 SGHRS and CDR2 YFSETQ. CDR3 length: 14 amino acids. V lost 2 bases, J lost 3 bases, and 12 bases lay in between.

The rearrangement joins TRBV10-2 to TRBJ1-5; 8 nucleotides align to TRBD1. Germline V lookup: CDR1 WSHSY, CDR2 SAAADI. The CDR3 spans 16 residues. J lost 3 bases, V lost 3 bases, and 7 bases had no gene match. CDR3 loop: CASSDWDRSSNQPQHF. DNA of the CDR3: TGCGCCAGCAGTGATTGGGACAGGTCTTCCAATCAGCCCCAGCATTTT.

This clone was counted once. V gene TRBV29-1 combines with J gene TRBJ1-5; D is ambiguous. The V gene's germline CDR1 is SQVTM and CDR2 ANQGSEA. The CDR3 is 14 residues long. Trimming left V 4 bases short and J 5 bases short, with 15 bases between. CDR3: CSVGEAGMDQPQHF. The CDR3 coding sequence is TGCAGCGTTGGAGAAGCCGGTATGGATCAGCCCCAGCATTTT.

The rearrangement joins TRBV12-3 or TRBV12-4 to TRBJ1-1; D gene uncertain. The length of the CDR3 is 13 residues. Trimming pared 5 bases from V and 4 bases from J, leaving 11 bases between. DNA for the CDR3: TGTGCCAGCAGTGGAACCTGGGGCACTGAAGCTTTCTTT. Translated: CASSGTWGTEAFF.

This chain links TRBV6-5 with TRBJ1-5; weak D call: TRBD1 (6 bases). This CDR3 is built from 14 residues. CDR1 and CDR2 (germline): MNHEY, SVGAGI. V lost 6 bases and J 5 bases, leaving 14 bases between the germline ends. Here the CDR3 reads CASSPRGGDQPQHF. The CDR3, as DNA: TGTGCCAGCAGCCCGAGAGGGGGTGATCAGCCCCAGCATTTT.

Here the CDR3 DNA reads TGCGCCAGCAGCCAAAGACCGGGGGGAGGGGCGTCCGGCAATCAGCCCCAGCATTTT. It specifies CASSQRPGGGASGNQPQHF. This chain links TRBV4-1 with TRBJ1-5; D might be TRBD1 (5 bases). Per germline, CDR1 MGHRA and CDR2 YSYEKL. The CDR3 runs 19 residues. Deletions cut 2 bases from V and 2 bases from J, with 22 bases between.

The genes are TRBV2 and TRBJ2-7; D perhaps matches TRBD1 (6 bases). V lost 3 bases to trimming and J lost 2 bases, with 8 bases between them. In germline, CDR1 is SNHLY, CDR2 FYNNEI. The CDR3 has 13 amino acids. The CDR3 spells CASSDGQTYEQYF. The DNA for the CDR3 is TGTGCCAGCAGTGATGGACAGACCTACGAGCAGTACTTC.

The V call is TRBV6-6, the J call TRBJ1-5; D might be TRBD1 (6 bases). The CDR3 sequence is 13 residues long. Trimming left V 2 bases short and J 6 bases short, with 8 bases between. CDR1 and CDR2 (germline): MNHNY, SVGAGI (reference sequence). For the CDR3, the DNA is TGTGCCAGCAGTTACGGGGGCGGTCAGCCCCAGCATTTT. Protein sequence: CASSYGGGQPQHF.